Listed below are T cell receptor beta chains from one sample, sequenced in a study of T cell changes during pregnancy in multiple sclerosis. The protocol was immunoSEQ multiplex PCR, while the TCRdb copy is restricted to in-frame clones and leaves out a portion. In the table there are over 25,000 clones, approximately 90% of which are singletons. Material: CD8+ T cells from peripheral blood mononuclear cells, obtained in the second trimester of pregnancy. Every receptor here comes from a female donor with multiple sclerosis, enrolled in a pregnancy study. Each CDR3 is given with its conserved first and last residue. The size of a clone is reported for some rows only, either as once, few or many, or as a class for expanded clones.

j_gene: TRBJ2-5; abundance: NA; v_gene: TRBV6-1; CDR3aa: CASNTQGGTQETQYF
j_gene: TRBJ2-1; abundance: medium-sized; v_gene: TRBV7-2; CDR3aa: CASSLALILAGFNEQFF
j_gene: TRBJ2-2; abundance: NA; v_gene: TRBV5-6; CDR3aa: CASSSTRTTGNTGELFF
j_gene: TRBJ2-1; abundance: NA; v_gene: TRBV27; CDR3aa: CASSLDSGVAGNYNEQFF
j_gene: TRBJ1-2; abundance: NA; v_gene: TRBV6-5; CDR3aa: CASRSRQYQNYGYTF
j_gene: TRBJ2-7; abundance: NA; v_gene: TRBV6-6; CDR3aa: CASSGGTSFYEQYF
j_gene: TRBJ2-1; abundance: NA; v_gene: TRBV7-2; CDR3aa: CASSLDHPGGRLNEQFF
j_gene: TRBJ2-3; abundance: NA; v_gene: TRBV13; CDR3aa: CASRSQGDTQYF
j_gene: TRBJ2-2; abundance: once; v_gene: TRBV13; CDR3aa: CASSPRVRELFF
j_gene: TRBJ2-7; abundance: NA; v_gene: TRBV9; CDR3aa: CASSSSRDGLAVYEQYF
j_gene: TRBJ2-1; abundance: NA; v_gene: TRBV4-2; CDR3aa: CASSLTIAGSYNEQFF
j_gene: TRBJ1-4; abundance: NA; v_gene: TRBV7-9; CDR3aa: CASSLGRNSEKLFF
j_gene: TRBJ2-7; abundance: NA; v_gene: TRBV7-9; CDR3aa: CASSLGAGVPEQYF
j_gene: TRBJ2-7; abundance: NA; v_gene: TRBV5-6; CDR3aa: CASSWSLRRHEQYF
j_gene: TRBJ2-3; abundance: NA; v_gene: TRBV7-6; CDR3aa: CASSLGGSGTDTQYF
j_gene: TRBJ2-5; abundance: NA; v_gene: TRBV7-8; CDR3aa: CASSQATGGETQYF
j_gene: TRBJ1-4; abundance: once; v_gene: TRBV7-9; CDR3aa: CASSTGRGNEKLFF
j_gene: TRBJ1-3; abundance: NA; v_gene: TRBV19; CDR3aa: CASSPLWVAGDASSSGNTIYF
j_gene: TRBJ2-3; abundance: NA; v_gene: TRBV15; CDR3aa: CATSRDRRGGADTQYF
j_gene: TRBJ2-1; abundance: NA; v_gene: TRBV6-1; CDR3aa: CASSEVVGESNEQFF
j_gene: TRBJ2-1; abundance: once; v_gene: TRBV6-1; CDR3aa: CASSGPGQVNEQFF
j_gene: TRBJ2-7; abundance: NA; v_gene: TRBV27; CDR3aa: CASSLNPDRGEQYF
j_gene: TRBJ2-3; abundance: NA; v_gene: TRBV11-2; CDR3aa: CASSFLSVDTQYF
j_gene: TRBJ2-7; abundance: NA; v_gene: TRBV7-8; CDR3aa: CASSLTHYPGLEYEQYF
j_gene: TRBJ1-5; abundance: once; v_gene: TRBV2; CDR3aa: CASSDSAGRDQPQHF
j_gene: TRBJ1-2; abundance: NA; v_gene: TRBV28; CDR3aa: CASSARDRYGYTF
j_gene: TRBJ1-1; abundance: NA; v_gene: TRBV11-3; CDR3aa: CASSGQNLKAFF
j_gene: TRBJ2-6; abundance: once; v_gene: TRBV4-3; CDR3aa: CASSQDPFSGANVLTF
j_gene: TRBJ2-1; abundance: once; v_gene: TRBV27; CDR3aa: CASSLIPGPYNEQFF
j_gene: TRBJ2-3; abundance: NA; v_gene: TRBV6-4; CDR3aa: CASSSGGPTDTQYF
j_gene: TRBJ1-2; abundance: NA; v_gene: TRBV27; CDR3aa: CASSSGQTVSYGYTF
j_gene: TRBJ2-1; abundance: NA; v_gene: TRBV27; CDR3aa: CASSLTAGGNEQFF
j_gene: TRBJ2-3; abundance: NA; v_gene: TRBV11-2; CDR3aa: CASSLVTDTQYF
j_gene: TRBJ1-1; abundance: NA; v_gene: TRBV9; CDR3aa: CASSVEMGRGTEAFF
j_gene: TRBJ1-2; abundance: NA; v_gene: TRBV27; CDR3aa: CASSLSSDRGQYYGYTF
j_gene: TRBJ1-1; abundance: few; v_gene: TRBV7-9; CDR3aa: CASSRSPTEAFF
j_gene: TRBJ2-3; abundance: NA; v_gene: TRBV2; CDR3aa: CASGGSHSGTRTDTQYF
j_gene: TRBJ2-7; abundance: NA; v_gene: TRBV7-8; CDR3aa: CASSPLGGAYEQYF
j_gene: TRBJ2-7; abundance: NA; v_gene: TRBV5-1; CDR3aa: CASRSTSGISYEQYF
j_gene: TRBJ2-7; abundance: once; v_gene: TRBV10-3; CDR3aa: CALRDRTTYEQYF
j_gene: TRBJ2-7; abundance: NA; v_gene: TRBV2; CDR3aa: CASRRTYYEQYF